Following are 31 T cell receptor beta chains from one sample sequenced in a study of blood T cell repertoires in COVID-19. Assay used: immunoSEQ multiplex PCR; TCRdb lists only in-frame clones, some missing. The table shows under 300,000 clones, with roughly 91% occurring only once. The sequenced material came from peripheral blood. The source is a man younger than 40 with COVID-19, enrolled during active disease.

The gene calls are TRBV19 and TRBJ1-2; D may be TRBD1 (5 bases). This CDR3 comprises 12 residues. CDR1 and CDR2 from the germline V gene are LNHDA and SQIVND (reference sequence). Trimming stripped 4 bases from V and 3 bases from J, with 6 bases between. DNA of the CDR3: TGTGCCAGTAGTAGCAGGGACTATGGCTACACCTTC. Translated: CASSSRDYGYTF.

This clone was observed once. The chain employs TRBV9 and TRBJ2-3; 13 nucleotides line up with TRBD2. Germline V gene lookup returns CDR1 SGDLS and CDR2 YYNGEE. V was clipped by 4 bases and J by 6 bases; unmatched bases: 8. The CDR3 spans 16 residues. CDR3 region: CASSPRTSGGGDTQYF. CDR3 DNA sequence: TGTGCCAGCAGCCCCCGGACTAGCGGGGGTGGCGATACGCAGTATTTT.

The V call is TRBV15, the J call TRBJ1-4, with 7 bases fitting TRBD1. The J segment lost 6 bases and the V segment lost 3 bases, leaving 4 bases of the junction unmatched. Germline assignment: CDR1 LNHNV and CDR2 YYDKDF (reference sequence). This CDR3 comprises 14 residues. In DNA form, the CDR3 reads TGTGCCACCAGCAGGGACAGGAAGGATGAAAAACTGTTTTTT. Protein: CATSRDRKDEKLFF.

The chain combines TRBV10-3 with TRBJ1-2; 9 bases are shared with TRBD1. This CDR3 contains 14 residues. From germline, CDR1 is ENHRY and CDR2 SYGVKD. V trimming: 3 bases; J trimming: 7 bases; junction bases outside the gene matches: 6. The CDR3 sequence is CAISDGDRDPGYTF. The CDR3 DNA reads TGTGCCATCAGTGACGGGGACAGGGACCCTGGCTACACCTTC.

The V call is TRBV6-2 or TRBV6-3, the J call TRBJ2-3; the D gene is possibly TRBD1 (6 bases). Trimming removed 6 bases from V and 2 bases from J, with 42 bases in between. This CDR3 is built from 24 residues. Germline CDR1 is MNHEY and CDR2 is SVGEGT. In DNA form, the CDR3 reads TGTGCCAGCAGCCCCCATCGGCTCCGGCGTTTAGCCTTCGCAGGGGAGAATTTCACAGATACGCAGTATTTT. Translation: CASSPHRLRRLAFAGENFTDTQYF.

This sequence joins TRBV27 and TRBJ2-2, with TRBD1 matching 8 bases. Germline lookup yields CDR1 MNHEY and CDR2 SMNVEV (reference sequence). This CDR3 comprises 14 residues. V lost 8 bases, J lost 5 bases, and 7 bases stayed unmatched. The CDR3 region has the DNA TGTGCCAGCTGCCCGGACAGGGTAACCGGGGAGCTGTTTTTT. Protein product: CASCPDRVTGELFF.

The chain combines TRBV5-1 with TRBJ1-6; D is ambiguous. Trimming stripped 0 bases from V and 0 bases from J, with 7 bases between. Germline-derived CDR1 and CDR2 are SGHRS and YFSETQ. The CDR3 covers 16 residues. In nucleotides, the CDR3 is TGCGCCAGCAGCTTGGATGGGAGCTCCTATAATTCACCCCTCCACTTT. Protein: CASSLDGSSYNSPLHF.

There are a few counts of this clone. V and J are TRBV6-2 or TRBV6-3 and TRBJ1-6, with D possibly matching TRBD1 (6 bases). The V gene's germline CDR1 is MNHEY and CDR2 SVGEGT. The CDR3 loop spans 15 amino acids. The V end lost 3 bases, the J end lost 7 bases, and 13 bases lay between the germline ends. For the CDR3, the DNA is TGTGCCAGCAGTTATACAGGGCTTTGGAATTCACCCCTCCACTTT. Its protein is CASSYTGLWNSPLHF.

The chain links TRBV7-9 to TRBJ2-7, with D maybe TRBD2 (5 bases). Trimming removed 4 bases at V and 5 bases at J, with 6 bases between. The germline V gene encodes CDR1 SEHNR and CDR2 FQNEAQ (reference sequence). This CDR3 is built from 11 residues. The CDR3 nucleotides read TGTGCCAGCAGCTCCGGGGACGAGCAGTACTTC. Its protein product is CASSSGDEQYF.

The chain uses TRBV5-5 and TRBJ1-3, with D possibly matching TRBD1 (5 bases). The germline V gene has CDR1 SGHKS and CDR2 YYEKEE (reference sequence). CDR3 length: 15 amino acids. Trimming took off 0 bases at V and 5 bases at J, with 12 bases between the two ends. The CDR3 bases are TGTGCCAGCAGCTTGGGACAGACCAATCGAAACACCATATATTTT. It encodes CASSLGQTNRNTIYF. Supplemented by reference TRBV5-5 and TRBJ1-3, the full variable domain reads DAGVTQSPTHLIKTRGQQVTLRCSPISGHKSVSWYQQVLGQGPQFIFQYYEKEERGRGNFPDRFSARQFPNYSSELNVNALLLGDSALYLCASSLGQTNRNTIYFGEGSWLTVV.

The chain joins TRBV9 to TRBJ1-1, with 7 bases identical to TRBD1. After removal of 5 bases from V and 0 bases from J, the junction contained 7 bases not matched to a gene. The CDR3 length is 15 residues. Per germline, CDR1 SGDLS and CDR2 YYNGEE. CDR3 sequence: CASRAQGQLNTEAFF. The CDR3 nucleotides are TGTGCCAGCAGGGCCCAGGGACAGTTGAACACTGAAGCTTTCTTT.

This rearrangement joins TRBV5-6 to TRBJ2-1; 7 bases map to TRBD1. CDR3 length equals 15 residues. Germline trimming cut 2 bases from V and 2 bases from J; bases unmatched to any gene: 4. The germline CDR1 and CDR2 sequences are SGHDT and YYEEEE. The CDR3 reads CASSFRQGAYNEQFF. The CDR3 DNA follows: TGTGCCAGCAGCTTTAGGCAGGGGGCCTACAATGAGCAGTTCTTC.

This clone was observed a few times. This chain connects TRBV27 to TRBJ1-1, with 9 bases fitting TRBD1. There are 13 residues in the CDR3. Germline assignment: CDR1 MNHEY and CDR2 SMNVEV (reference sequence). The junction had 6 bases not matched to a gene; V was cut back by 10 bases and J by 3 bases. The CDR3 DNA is TGTGCCAACCTCCGGGACAGGGACACTGAAGCTTTCTTT. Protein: CANLRDRDTEAFF.

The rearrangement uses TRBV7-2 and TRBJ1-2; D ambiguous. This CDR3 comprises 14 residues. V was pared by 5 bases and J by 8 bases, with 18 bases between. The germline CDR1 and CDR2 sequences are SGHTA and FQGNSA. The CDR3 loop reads CASSPPGESYGYTF. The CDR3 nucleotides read TGTGCCAGCAGCCCACCCGGAGAGTCCTACGGCTACACCTTC.

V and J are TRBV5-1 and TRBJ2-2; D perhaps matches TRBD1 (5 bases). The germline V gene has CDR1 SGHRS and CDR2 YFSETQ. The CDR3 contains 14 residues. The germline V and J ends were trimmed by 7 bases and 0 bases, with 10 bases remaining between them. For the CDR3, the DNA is TGCGCCAGCGGACAAATCCCGAACACCGGGGAGCTGTTTTTT. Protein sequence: CASGQIPNTGELFF.

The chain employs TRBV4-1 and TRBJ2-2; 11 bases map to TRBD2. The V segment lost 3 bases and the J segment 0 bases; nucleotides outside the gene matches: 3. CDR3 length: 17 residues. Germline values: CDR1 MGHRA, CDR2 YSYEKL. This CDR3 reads CASSHPSGGTNTGELFF. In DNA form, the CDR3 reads TGCGCCAGCAGCCATCCTAGCGGGGGGACGAACACCGGGGAGCTGTTTTTT.

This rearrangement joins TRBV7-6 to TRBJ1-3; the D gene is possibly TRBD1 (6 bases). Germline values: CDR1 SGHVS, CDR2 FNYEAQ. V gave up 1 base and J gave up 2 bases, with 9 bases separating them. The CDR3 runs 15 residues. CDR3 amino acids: CASSLGAGAGNTIYF. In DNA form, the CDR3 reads TGTGCCAGCAGCTTAGGGGCAGGGGCTGGAAACACCATATATTTT.

The CDR3 spells CASSDSGGGGNTIYF. CDR3 in DNA: TGTGCCAGCAGTGACAGCGGGGGTGGTGGAAACACCATATATTTT. The chain joins TRBV2 to TRBJ1-3; a weak D match, TRBD1 (5 bases). CDR1 and CDR2 from the germline V gene are SNHLY and FYNNEI. The CDR3 runs 15 residues. Between the trimmed V and J ends, which lost 3 bases and 3 bases, there was a span of 12 bases.

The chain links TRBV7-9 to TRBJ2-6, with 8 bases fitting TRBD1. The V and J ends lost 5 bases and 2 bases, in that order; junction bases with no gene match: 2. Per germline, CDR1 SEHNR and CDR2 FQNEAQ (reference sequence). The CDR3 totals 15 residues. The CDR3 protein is CASSLDRAGANVLTF. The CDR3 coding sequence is TGTGCCAGCAGCCTGGACAGGGCTGGGGCCAACGTCCTGACTTTC.

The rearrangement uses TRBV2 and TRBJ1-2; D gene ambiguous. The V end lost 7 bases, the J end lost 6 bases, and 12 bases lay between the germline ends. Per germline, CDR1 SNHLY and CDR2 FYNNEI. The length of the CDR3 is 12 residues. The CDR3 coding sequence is TGTGCCAGCATCCCGAGGGAGGATGGCTACACCTTC. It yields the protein CASIPREDGYTF.

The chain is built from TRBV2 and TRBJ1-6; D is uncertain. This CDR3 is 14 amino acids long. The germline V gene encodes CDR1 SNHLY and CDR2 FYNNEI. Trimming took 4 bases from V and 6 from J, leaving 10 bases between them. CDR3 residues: CASSVAGVNSPLHF. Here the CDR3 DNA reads TGTGCCAGCAGTGTAGCGGGAGTTAATTCACCCCTCCACTTT.

CDR3 sequence: CASSLGESSGNTIYF. In nucleotides, the CDR3 is TGCGCCAGCAGCTTGGGGGAGAGCTCTGGAAACACCATATATTTT. V gene TRBV5-1 combines with J gene TRBJ1-3; D gene uncertain. Trimming took 0 bases from V and 0 from J, leaving 7 bases between them. Germline loops: CDR1 SGHRS, CDR2 YFSETQ. The CDR3 is 15 amino acids.

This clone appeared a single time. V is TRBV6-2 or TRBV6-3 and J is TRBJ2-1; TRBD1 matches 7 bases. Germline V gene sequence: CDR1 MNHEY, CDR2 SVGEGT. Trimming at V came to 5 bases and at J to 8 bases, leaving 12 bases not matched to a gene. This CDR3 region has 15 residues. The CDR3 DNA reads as TGTGCCAGCAGTCAGACCGGGACAGTGGGGCATGAGCAGTTCTTC. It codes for CASSQTGTVGHEQFF.

The CDR3 bases are TGTGCCAGCACCTACCCGACAGGGGGCGCGGGTACGCAGTATTTT. Its protein product is CASTYPTGGAGTQYF. This chain links TRBV7-2 with TRBJ2-3; 10 bases match TRBD1. Trimming cost V 7 bases and J 8 bases; bases outside gene matches: 12. The CDR3 loop spans 15 amino acids. Germline loops: CDR1 SGHTA, CDR2 FQGNSA.

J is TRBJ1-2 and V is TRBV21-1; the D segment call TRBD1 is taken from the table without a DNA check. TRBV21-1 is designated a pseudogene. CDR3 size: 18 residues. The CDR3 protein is CASSKADRGRKHNYGYTF. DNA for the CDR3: TGTGCCAGCAGCAAAGCCGACAGGGGGCGAAAACATAACTATGGCTACACCTTC.

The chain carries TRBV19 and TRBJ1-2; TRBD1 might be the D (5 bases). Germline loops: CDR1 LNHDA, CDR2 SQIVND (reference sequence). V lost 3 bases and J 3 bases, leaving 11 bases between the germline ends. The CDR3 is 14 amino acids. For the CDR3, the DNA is TGTGCCAGTAGTATCGTCCCGACAGACTATGGCTACACCTTC. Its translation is CASSIVPTDYGYTF.

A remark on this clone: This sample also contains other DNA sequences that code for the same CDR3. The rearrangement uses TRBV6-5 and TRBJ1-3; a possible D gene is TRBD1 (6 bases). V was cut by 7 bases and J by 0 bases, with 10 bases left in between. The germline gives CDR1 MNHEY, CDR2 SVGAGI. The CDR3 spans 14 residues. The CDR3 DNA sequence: TGTGCCAGCATCCCCAGGGGCTCTGGAAACACCATATATTTT. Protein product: CASIPRGSGNTIYF.

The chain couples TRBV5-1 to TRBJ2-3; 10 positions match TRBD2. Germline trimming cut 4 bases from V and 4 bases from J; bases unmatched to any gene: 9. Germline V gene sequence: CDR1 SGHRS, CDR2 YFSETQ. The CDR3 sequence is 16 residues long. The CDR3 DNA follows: TGCGCCAGCAGCCCCGCAGCGGGGGGGCCTTCAGATACGCAGTATTTT. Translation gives CASSPAAGGPSDTQYF.

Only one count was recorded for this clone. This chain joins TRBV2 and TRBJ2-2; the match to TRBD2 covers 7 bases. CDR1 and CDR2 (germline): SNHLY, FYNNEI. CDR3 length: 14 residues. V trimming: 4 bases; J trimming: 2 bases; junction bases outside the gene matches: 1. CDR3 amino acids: CASSGEGNTGELFF. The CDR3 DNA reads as TGTGCCAGCAGTGGGGAGGGTAACACCGGGGAGCTGTTTTTT.

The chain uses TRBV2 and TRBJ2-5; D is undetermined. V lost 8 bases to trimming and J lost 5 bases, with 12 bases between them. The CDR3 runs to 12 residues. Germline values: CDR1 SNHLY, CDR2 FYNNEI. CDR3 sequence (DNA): TGTGCCAGCTTAAGGCGGTATGAGACCCAGTACTTC. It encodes CASLRRYETQYF. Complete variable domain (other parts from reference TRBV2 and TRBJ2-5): EPEVTQTPSHQVTQMGQEVILRCVPISNHLYFYWYRQILGQKVEFLVSFYNNEISEKSEIFDDQFSVERPDGSNFTLKIRSTKLEDSAMYFCASLRRYETQYFGPGTRLLVL.

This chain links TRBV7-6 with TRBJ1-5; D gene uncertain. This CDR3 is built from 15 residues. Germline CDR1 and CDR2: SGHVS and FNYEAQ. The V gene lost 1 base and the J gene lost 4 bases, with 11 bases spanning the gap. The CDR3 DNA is TGTGCCAGCAGCTTAGATGGCGCGACAAATCAGCCCCAGCATTTT. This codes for CASSLDGATNQPQHF.